This T cell receptor beta chain was profiled in a study of blood T cell repertoires in COVID-19. Background on the study: COVID-19 samples, acute and convalescent, were from the United States, Italy and Spain.

The germline V gene encodes CDR1 LNHDA and CDR2 SQIVND (reference sequence). V gave up 3 bases and J gave up 5 bases, with 14 bases separating them. The CDR3 has 14 amino acids. Per the study methods: Quantification of nucleated cells was approximated via reference gene primer amplification. Repertoires were generated with immunoSEQ multiplex PCR, while TCRdb's copy carries only in-frame clones and drops some. Clone size and V and J calls were adopted from that table, with D and trimming inferred from the DNA. The repertoire holds some 97,000 clones, with 80% as singletons. This clonotype was obtained from a man aged 65 to 79 with active or convalescent COVID-19. Sequencing was performed on peripheral blood. V gene TRBV19 combines with J gene TRBJ2-7; D may be TRBD1 (6 bases). CDR3 bases: TGTGCCAGTAGTATTTTCGGCCAGGGGAACGAGCAGTACTTC. Its protein product is CASSIFGQGNEQYF.